These 15 T cell receptor beta chains were all obtained from the same sample, sequenced in a study of blood T cell repertoires in COVID-19. The protocol was immunoSEQ multiplex PCR, while the TCRdb copy is restricted to in-frame clones and leaves out a portion. The data contain under 300,000 clones, 65% to 85% of them singletons. Sequencing input: peripheral blood. These receptors were obtained from a human donor with COVID-19, enrolled during active disease. The donor label of this sample is uncertain.

This clone was found a few times. This rearrangement joins TRBV5-4 to TRBJ2-6; the D gene is possibly TRBD2 (5 bases). Trimming removed 4 bases at V and 0 bases at J, with 17 bases between. CDR3 length equals 18 residues. The germline V gene encodes CDR1 SGHNT and CDR2 YYREEE (reference sequence). CDR3 in amino acids: CASSPIVGASSGANVLTF. In nucleotides, the CDR3 is TGTGCCAGCAGCCCCATCGTGGGAGCAAGCTCTGGGGCCAACGTCCTGACTTTC.

This chain connects TRBV7-6 to TRBJ1-2; the match to TRBD1 covers 9 bases. CDR3 length equals 16 residues. Germline V gene data show CDR1 as SGHVS and CDR2 as FNYEAQ. J lost 8 bases, V lost 5 bases, and 15 bases had no gene match. CDR3 DNA sequence: TGTGCCAGCAGCCCACACTCCGGGACAGGGAAGGGCGGCTACACCTTC. Translating gives CASSPHSGTGKGGYTF.

The CDR3 coding sequence is TGTGCCACCAGCAGAGATTACTCCCTCGGGACTGGAAACACCATATATTTT. It is translated as CATSRDYSLGTGNTIYF. The genes are TRBV15 and TRBJ1-3, with D unclear. The germline gives CDR1 LNHNV, CDR2 YYDKDF (reference sequence). The CDR3 contains 17 residues. V shed 0 bases and J shed 2 bases, with 14 bases lying between them.

The chain links TRBV5-1 to TRBJ2-7, with 13 bases matching TRBD2. The CDR3 consists of 15 residues. Germline V CDR1 and CDR2: SGHRS, YFSETQ. The junction had 6 bases not matched to a gene; V was cut back by 4 bases and J by 5 bases. The CDR3 reads CASSIGLAGVDEQYF. CDR3 coding DNA: TGCGCCAGCAGCATTGGACTAGCGGGAGTCGACGAGCAGTACTTC.

This rearrangement joins TRBV27 to TRBJ2-1, with 7 bases matching TRBD1. The CDR3 sequence is 16 residues long. After removal of 5 bases from V and 4 bases from J, the junction contained 11 bases not matched to a gene. Germline V gene sequence: CDR1 MNHEY, CDR2 SMNVEV (reference sequence). The CDR3 here is CASSQHRDSRYNEQFF. CDR3 coding DNA: TGTGCCAGCAGTCAACACCGGGACAGCCGTTACAATGAGCAGTTCTTC.

The chain couples TRBV7-3 to TRBJ1-2; TRBD1 agrees at 8 bases. Trimming cost V 5 bases and J 6 bases; bases outside gene matches: 2. The germline V gene has CDR1 SGHTA and CDR2 FQGTGA. The CDR3 sequence is 12 residues long. The CDR3, as DNA: TGTGCCAGCAGCCGGACAGGGAATGGCTACACCTTC. It is translated as CASSRTGNGYTF.

The chain recombines TRBV5-5 with TRBJ2-7; D possibly corresponds to TRBD1 (7 bases). The CDR3 loop spans 15 amino acids. V was pared by 0 bases and J by 3 bases, with 13 bases between. CDR1 is SGHKS and CDR2 is YYEKEE in the germline V gene (reference sequence). DNA for the CDR3: TGTGCCAGCAGCTTGGAGTCAGGGGGGTACTACGAGCAGTACTTC. It translates to CASSLESGGYYEQYF. The variable domain in full, with the rest retrieved from reference TRBV5-5 and TRBJ2-7, is DAGVTQSPTHLIKTRGQQVTLRCSPISGHKSVSWYQQVLGQGPQFIFQYYEKEERGRGNFPDRFSARQFPNYSSELNVNALLLGDSALYLCASSLESGGYYEQYFGPGTRLTVT.

V is TRBV29-1 and J is TRBJ2-2, with 11 bases aligning to TRBD2. J lost 5 bases, V lost 7 bases, and 3 bases had no gene match. Germline V lookup: CDR1 SQVTM, CDR2 ANQGSEA. The CDR3 is made up of 13 amino acids. The CDR3 loop is CSATSGGTGELFF. CDR3 DNA: TGCAGCGCAACTAGCGGGGGTACCGGGGAGCTGTTTTTT.

This chain links TRBV5-4 with TRBJ2-7, with TRBD2 as a possible D gene (6 bases). There are 15 residues in the CDR3. Trimming cost V 0 bases and J 6 bases, with 16 bases left between them. Germline V gene sequence: CDR1 SGHNT, CDR2 YYREEE (reference sequence). The chain's CDR3 is CASSLAFGRGSEQYF. The CDR3 coding sequence is TGTGCCAGCAGCTTGGCCTTCGGGAGAGGTTCCGAGCAGTACTTC.

The chain uses TRBV28 and TRBJ2-2, with D possibly TRBD2 on 5 matching bases. CDR3 size: 16 residues. Trimming removed 3 bases from V and 0 bases from J, with 11 bases in between. Germline-derived CDR1 and CDR2 are MDHEN and SYDVKM. The DNA for the CDR3 is TGTGCCAGCAGTTTCCATCGGCGGGCGAACACCGGGGAGCTGTTTTTT. Its translation: CASSFHRRANTGELFF.

The rearrangement links TRBV19 to TRBJ1-1, with TRBD1 matching over 8 bases. CDR3 length: 13 residues. J was trimmed by 4 bases and V by 6 bases; bases with no gene match: 4. CDR1 LNHDA and CDR2 SQIVND come from the germline V gene (reference sequence). CDR3 bases: TGTGCCAGTAGGTTGACAGGGGTCACTGAAGCTTTCTTT. This gives the protein CASRLTGVTEAFF. Drawing the rest from reference TRBV19 and TRBJ1-1, the complete variable domain is DGGITQSPKYLFRKEGQNVTLSCEQNLNHDAMYWYRQDPGQGLRLIYYSQIVNDFQKGDIAEGYSVSREKKESFPLTVTSAQKNPTAFYLCASRLTGVTEAFFGQGTRLTVV.

The chain joins TRBV9 to TRBJ2-7, with 7 nucleotides matching TRBD2. CDR1 is SGDLS, CDR2 YYNGEE, per germline. The CDR3 covers 15 residues. V was clipped by 4 bases and J by 1 base; unmatched bases: 8. The CDR3 region has the DNA TGTGCCAGCAGCCCCCGGGCGGGGGATTCCTACGAGCAGTACTTC. It codes for CASSPRAGDSYEQYF. Drawing the rest from reference TRBV9 and TRBJ2-7, the complete variable domain is DSGVTQTPKHLITATGQRVTLRCSPRSGDLSVYWYQQSLDQGLQFLIQYYNGEERAKGNILERFSAQQFPDLHSELNLSSLELGDSALYFCASSPRAGDSYEQYFGPGTRLTVT.

This clone was picked up one time. The V and J genes are TRBV6-5 and TRBJ1-4; 7 positions match TRBD1. Germline V gene sequence: CDR1 MNHEY, CDR2 SVGAGI. This CDR3 is 16 amino acids long. V was pared by 3 bases and J by 7 bases, with 11 bases of the junction left unmatched. CDR3 sequence: CASSYSRQGRGEKLFF. For the CDR3, the DNA is TGTGCCAGCAGTTATTCTCGACAGGGACGAGGTGAAAAACTGTTTTTT.

This rearrangement joins TRBV10-3 to TRBJ2-2; possibly TRBD1 for D (5 bases). V lost 7 bases and J 3 bases, leaving 6 bases between the germline ends. The CDR3 length is 12 residues. Germline values: CDR1 ENHRY, CDR2 SYGVKD. DNA for the CDR3: TGTGCCATCACCAGGGACACCGGGGAGCTGTTTTTT. Translated: CAITRDTGELFF.

J is TRBJ2-3 and V is TRBV6-4; no firm D call. The ends were cut back, 6 bases at V and 3 bases at J, with 19 bases in the middle. The CDR3 is made up of 16 amino acids. The germline V gene has CDR1 MRHNA and CDR2 SNTAGT. Here the CDR3 DNA reads TGTGCCAGCAGCCTAACGACCGGGTCCGCGACAGATACGCAGTATTTT. This codes for CASSLTTGSATDTQYF.